This TCR beta chain appears in the sequencing data of a study of shared clonotypes between healthy human individuals. As for the study in general: For every donor, three CD4 naive, three CD4 memory, two CD8 naive and one CD8 memory plates were used.

Comment on this clone: At one end, the junction sequence differs from germline, possibly due to a read error.

This CDR3 region has 17 residues. CDR1 is MNHNS, CDR2 SASEGT, per germline. Sorted subsets were amplified in replicate PCRs using around 0.2 ug DNA, tens of thousands of T cell genomes. Authors' methods: Junction-only sequences without quality scores were provided by ImmunoSEQ, so filtering was different. Using immunoSEQ multiplex PCR, the repertoire was profiled, and TCRdb retains in-frame clones only, with some absent. That table furnishes V, J and clone size, whereas the DNA furnished D and trimming. The table has roughly 2.5 million clones, just over 90% seen once. There were only Caucasian adults among the donors, and all lived in Nashville, Tennessee.

The gene calls are TRBV6-1 and TRBJ2-7, with no clear D. The source material was naive CD4+ T cells sorted from blood. The subset here: CD45RA+ positively selected. The source is a man younger than 35 in good health. The CDR3 spells CAISESGDRFSSYEQYF. The CDR3 DNA reads TGTGCCATCAGTGAGTCGGGTGACCGGTTCTCGTCGTACGAGCAGTACTTC.